A single sample gave rise to the 14 T cell receptor beta chains below, sequenced in a study of T cell repertoires in breast cancer. The expanded emulsion RT-PCR method captured paired alpha and beta chains from CD8+ T cells. During the second nested PCR, blocking oligonucleotides suppressed genes that were not paired. TCRdb analysed the emulsion pairing reads with MiXCR anew, one entry per CDR3 protein. The repertoire holds roughly 38,000 distinct CDR3 sequences, over 40% seen once, with around 59% in the top ten. Sample: CD8+ T cells. The receptor set was obtained from a pool of human donors with breast cancer or a healthy control (not recorded which).

The chain carries TRBV2 and TRBJ2-1; D remains unclear. The V gene lost 5 bases and the J gene lost 6 bases, with 14 bases spanning the gap. This CDR3 has 14 amino acids. The germline V gene encodes CDR1 SNHLY and CDR2 FYNNEI. Here the CDR3 reads CASSPPDASNEQFF. The CDR3 region has the DNA TGTGCCAGCAGTCCCCCGGACGCCTCCAATGAGCAGTTCTTC.

This clonotype appeared a few times. This chain links TRBV28 with TRBJ1-2; perhaps TRBD1 as D (6 bases). The CDR3 consists of 16 residues. V lost 4 bases to trimming and J lost 5 bases, with 20 bases between them. Germline CDR1 is MDHEN and CDR2 is SYDVKM. This CDR3 is CASSSTPKHRVYGYTF. CDR3 nucleotides: TGTGCCAGCAGTTCCACACCCAAACACAGGGTTTATGGCTACACCTTC.

The rearrangement uses TRBV30 and TRBJ2-7; D is ambiguous. The CDR3 contains 11 residues. Between the trimmed V and J ends, which lost 2 bases and 5 bases, there was a span of 7 bases. Germline assignment: CDR1 GTSNPN and CDR2 SVGIG (reference sequence). For the CDR3, the DNA is TGTGCCTGGAGTAACCGCAACGAGCAGTACTTC. It encodes CAWSNRNEQYF. The entire variable domain, with the rest obtained from reference TRBV30 and TRBJ2-7, is as follows: SQTIHQWPATLVQPVGSPLSLECTVEGTSNPNLYWYRQAAGRGLQLLFYSVGIGQISSEVPQNLSASRPQDRQFILSSKKLLLSDSGFYLCAWSNRNEQYFGPGTRLTVT.

The CDR3 DNA sequence: TGTGCCAGCAGTTACATTCAGGGAACCCATGGCTACACCTTC. Protein: CASSYIQGTHGYTF. V and J are TRBV6-5 and TRBJ1-2; D is perhaps TRBD1 (5 bases). Deletions cut 2 bases from V and 6 bases from J, with 13 bases between. The CDR3 spans 14 residues. Germline V CDR1 and CDR2: MNHEY, SVGAGI.

This clonotype was recorded only once. This CDR3 is CASSSLAGGTGTQYF. The CDR3 DNA is TGTGCCAGCAGTTCCCTAGCGGGGGGCACAGGTACACAGTATTTT. This chain connects TRBV28 to TRBJ2-3; 11 nucleotides match TRBD2. In germline, CDR1 is MDHEN, CDR2 SYDVKM. V lost 4 bases to trimming and J lost 12 bases; unmatched junction nucleotides: 12. The CDR3 sequence is 15 residues long.

V is TRBV12-3 or TRBV12-4 and J is TRBJ2-7, with 9 bases matching TRBD1. J was trimmed by 5 bases and V by 6 bases; bases with no gene match: 8. This CDR3 has 14 amino acids. Written as DNA, the CDR3 is TGTGCCAGCAGCGGTACAGGGGGCTACAACGAGCAGTACTTC. Its protein product is CASSGTGGYNEQYF.

This chain connects TRBV5-1 to TRBJ2-3; D perhaps matches TRBD1 (7 bases). Trimming cost V 7 bases and J 10 bases, with 22 bases left between them. Germline CDR1 and CDR2: SGHRS and YFSETQ. The CDR3 loop spans 14 amino acids. The CDR3 spells CASAGGPGGEAQYF. Written as DNA, the CDR3 is TGCGCCAGCGCCGGGGGCCCAGGGGGTGAAGCGCAGTATTTT. The full variable domain, in which reference TRBV5-1 and TRBJ2-3 provide the parts outside the CDR3, is KAGVTQTPRYLIKTRGQQVTLSCSPISGHRSVSWYQQTPGQGLQFLFEYFSETQRNKGNFPGRFSGRQFSNSRSEMNVSTLELGDSALYLCASAGGPGGEAQYFGPGTRLTVL.

The chain uses TRBV19 and TRBJ1-5, with TRBD1 matching 8 bases. The length of the CDR3 is 15 residues. The junction had 9 bases not matched to a gene; V was cut back by 4 bases and J by 7 bases. Germline CDR1 LNHDA, CDR2 SQIVND (reference sequence). This CDR3 reads CASSRGTGRAQPQHF. CDR3 sequence (DNA): TGTGCCAGTAGTAGGGGGACAGGCCGAGCCCAGCCCCAGCATTTT.

This clonotype was recorded a few times. The chain joins TRBV7-2 to TRBJ2-3; 7 nucleotides align to TRBD2. Per germline, CDR1 SGHTA and CDR2 FQGNSA. V gave up 2 bases and J gave up 4 bases; unmatched junction bases: 12. This CDR3 spans 17 amino acids. In DNA form, the CDR3 reads TGTGCCAGCAGCTTACGCCGAGCTAGCGGAGGGGCAGATACGCAGTATTTT. As protein: CASSLRRASGGADTQYF.

This clonotype was recorded once. V is TRBV13 and J is TRBJ2-3; perhaps D is TRBD1 or TRBD2 (5 bases each). Germline CDR1 reads PRHDT; CDR2 reads FYEKMQ (reference sequence). The CDR3 is 15 residues long. V gave up 4 bases and J gave up 4 bases, with 15 bases separating them. CDR3 protein: CASSSTIQGADTQYF. As DNA, the CDR3 is TGTGCCAGCAGCTCGACTATTCAGGGCGCAGATACGCAGTATTTT.

With regard to this clonotype: This likely comes from a read error, as the CDR3 has no conserved phenylalanine or tryptophan at its end. The chain is built from TRBV15 and TRBJ1-1, with D possibly TRBD1 on 5 matching bases. CDR1 is LNHNV, CDR2 YYDKDF, per germline (reference sequence). The CDR3 has 16 residues. The CDR3 loop reads CATSRGAAGMNTEAFL. The CDR3 DNA is TGTGCTACCAGCAGAGGGGCGGCAGGGATGAACACTGAAGCTTTCCTT.

The chain couples TRBV20-1 to TRBJ2-1, with TRBD2 as a possible D gene (7 bases). This CDR3 spans 13 amino acids. V lost 2 bases and J 4 bases, leaving 9 bases between the germline ends. Germline assignment: CDR1 DFQATT and CDR2 SNEGSKA (reference sequence). The CDR3 nucleotides read TGCAGTGCTAGACGGGGGGCTTACAATGAGCAGTTCTTC. Amino acid sequence: CSARRGAYNEQFF.

This clonotype came up a few times. This CDR3 is CSASIGVTGELFF. CDR3 sequence (DNA): TGCAGTGCTAGCATCGGGGTCACCGGGGAGCTGTTTTTT. The genes are TRBV20-1 and TRBJ2-2; a weak D match, TRBD2 (5 bases). V lost 3 bases and J 4 bases, leaving 9 bases between the germline ends. This CDR3 is 13 amino acids long. Germline V CDR1 and CDR2: DFQATT, SNEGSKA (reference sequence).

There are a few counts of this clonotype. The rearrangement uses TRBV5-1 and TRBJ2-3; TRBD1 might be the D (5 bases). The germline gives CDR1 SGHRS, CDR2 YFSETQ. The CDR3 has 14 amino acids. Trimming removed 0 bases from V and 2 bases from J, with 7 bases in between. The CDR3 DNA reads as TGCGCCAGCAGCTTGGGACAGAACACAGATACGCAGTATTTT. This gives the protein CASSLGQNTDTQYF.